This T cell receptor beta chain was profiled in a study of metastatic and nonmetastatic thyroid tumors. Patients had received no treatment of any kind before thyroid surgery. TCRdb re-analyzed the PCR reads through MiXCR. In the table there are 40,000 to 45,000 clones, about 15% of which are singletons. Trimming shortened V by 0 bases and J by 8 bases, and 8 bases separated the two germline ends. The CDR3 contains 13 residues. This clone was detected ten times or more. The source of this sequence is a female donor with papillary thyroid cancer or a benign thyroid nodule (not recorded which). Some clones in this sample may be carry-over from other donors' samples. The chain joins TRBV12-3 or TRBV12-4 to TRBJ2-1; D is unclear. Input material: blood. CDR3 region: CASSLASEHEQFF. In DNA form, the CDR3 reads TGTGCCAGCAGTTTAGCCAGCGAACATGAGCAGTTCTTC.